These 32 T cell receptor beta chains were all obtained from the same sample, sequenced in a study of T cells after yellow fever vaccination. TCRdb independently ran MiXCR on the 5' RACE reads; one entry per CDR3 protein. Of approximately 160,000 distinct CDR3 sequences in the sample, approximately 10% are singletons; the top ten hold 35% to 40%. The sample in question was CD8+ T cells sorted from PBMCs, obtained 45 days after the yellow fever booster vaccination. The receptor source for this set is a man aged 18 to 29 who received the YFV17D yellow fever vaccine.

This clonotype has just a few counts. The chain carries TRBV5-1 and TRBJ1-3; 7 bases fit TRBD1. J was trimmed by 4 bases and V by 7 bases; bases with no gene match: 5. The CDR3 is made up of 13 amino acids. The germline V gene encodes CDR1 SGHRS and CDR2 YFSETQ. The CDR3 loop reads CASGQDSGNTIYF. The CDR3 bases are TGCGCCAGCGGACAGGATTCAGGAAACACCATATATTTT.

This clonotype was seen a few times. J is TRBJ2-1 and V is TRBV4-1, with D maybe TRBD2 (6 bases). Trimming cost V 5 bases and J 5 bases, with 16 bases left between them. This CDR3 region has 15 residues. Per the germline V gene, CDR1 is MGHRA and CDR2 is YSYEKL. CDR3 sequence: CASSARDSLNNEQFF. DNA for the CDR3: TGCGCCAGCAGCGCCCGGGACTCCTTAAACAATGAGCAGTTCTTC.

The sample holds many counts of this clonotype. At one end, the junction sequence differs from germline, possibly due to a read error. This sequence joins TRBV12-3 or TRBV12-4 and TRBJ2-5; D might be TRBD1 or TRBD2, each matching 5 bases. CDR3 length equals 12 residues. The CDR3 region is CASSLEGETQYF. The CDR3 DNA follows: TGTGCCAGCAGCTTAGAGGGGGAGACCCAGTACTTC.

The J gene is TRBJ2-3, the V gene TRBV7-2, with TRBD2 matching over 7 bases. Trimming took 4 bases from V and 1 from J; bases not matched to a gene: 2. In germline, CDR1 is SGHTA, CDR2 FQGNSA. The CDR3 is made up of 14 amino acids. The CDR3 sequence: CASSSAGGTDTQYF. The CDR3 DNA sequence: TGTGCCAGCAGCTCTGCGGGGGGCACAGATACGCAGTATTTT.

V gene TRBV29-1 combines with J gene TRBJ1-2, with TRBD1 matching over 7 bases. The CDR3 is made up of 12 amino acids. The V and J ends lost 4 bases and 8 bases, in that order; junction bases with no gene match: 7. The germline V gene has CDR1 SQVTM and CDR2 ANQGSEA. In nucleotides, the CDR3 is TGCAGCGTTGTGGCAGGGGGTCCGGGCTACACCTTC. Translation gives CSVVAGGPGYTF.

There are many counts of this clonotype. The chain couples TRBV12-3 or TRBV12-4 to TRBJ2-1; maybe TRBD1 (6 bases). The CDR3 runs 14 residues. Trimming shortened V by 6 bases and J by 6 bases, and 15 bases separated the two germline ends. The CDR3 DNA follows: TGTGCCAGCAGAGGTACAGGGCCCCTCAATGAGCAGTTCTTC. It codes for CASRGTGPLNEQFF.

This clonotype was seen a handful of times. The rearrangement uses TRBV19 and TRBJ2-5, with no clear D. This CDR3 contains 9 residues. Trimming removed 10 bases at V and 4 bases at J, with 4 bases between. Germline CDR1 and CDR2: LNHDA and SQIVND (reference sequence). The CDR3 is CAKSETQYF. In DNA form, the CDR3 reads TGTGCCAAGTCAGAGACCCAGTACTTC.

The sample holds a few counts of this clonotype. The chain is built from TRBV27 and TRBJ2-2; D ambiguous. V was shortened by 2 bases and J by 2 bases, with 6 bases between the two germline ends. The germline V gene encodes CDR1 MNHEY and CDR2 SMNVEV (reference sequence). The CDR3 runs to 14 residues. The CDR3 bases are TGTGCCAGCAGTTTAATTACTAACACCGGGGAGCTGTTTTTT. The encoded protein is CASSLITNTGELFF.

CDR3 sequence: CSARRGGSSYEQYF. In DNA form, the CDR3 reads TGCAGTGCTAGGCGGGGGGGAAGCTCCTACGAGCAGTACTTC. The chain employs TRBV20-1 and TRBJ2-7; 9 bases match TRBD2. The CDR3 contains 14 residues. V shed 3 bases, J shed 0 bases, and the junction held 3 bases outside the gene matches. Germline V CDR1 and CDR2: DFQATT, SNEGSKA (reference sequence).

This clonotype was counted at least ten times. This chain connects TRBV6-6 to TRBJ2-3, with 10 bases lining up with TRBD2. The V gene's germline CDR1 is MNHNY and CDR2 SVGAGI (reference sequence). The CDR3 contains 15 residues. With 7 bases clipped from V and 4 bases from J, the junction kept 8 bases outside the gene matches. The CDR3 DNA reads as TGTGCCAGCAACCAGGGCGGACTAGCGGCAGATACGCAGTATTTT. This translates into CASNQGGLAADTQYF.

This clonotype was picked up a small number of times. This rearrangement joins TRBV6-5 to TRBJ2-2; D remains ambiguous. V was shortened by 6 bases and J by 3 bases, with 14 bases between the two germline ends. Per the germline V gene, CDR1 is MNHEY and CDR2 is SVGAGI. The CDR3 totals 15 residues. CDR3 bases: TGTGCCAGCAGCATGAGGAAGGACCACACCGGGGAGCTGTTTTTT. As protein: CASSMRKDHTGELFF.

CDR3 protein: CASRANRQGGSTGELFF. As DNA, the CDR3 is TGTGCCAGCAGGGCCAACCGACAGGGAGGAAGCACCGGGGAGCTGTTTTTT. The V gene is TRBV7-9, the J gene TRBJ2-2; D possibly corresponds to TRBD1 (7 bases). Germline V gene lookup returns CDR1 SEHNR and CDR2 FQNEAQ (reference sequence). The CDR3 loop spans 17 amino acids. The V gene lost 6 bases and the J gene lost 4 bases, with 21 bases spanning the gap.

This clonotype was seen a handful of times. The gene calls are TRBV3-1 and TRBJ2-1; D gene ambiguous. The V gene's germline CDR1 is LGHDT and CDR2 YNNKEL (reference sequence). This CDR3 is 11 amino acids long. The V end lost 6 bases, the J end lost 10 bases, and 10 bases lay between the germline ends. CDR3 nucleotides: TGTGCCAGCAGTCGCGGCCCAGAGCAGTTCTTC. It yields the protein CASSRGPEQFF.

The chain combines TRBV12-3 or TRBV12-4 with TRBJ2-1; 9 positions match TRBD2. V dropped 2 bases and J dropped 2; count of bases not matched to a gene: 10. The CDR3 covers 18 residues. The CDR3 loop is CASSLPATLAGAYNEQFF. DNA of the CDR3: TGTGCCAGCAGTTTACCGGCCACACTAGCGGGTGCCTACAATGAGCAGTTCTTC.

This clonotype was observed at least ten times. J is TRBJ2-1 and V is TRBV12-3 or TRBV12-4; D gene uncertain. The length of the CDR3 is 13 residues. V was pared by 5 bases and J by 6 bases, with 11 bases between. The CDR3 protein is CASSPTSTNEQFF. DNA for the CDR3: TGTGCCAGCAGTCCGACGTCGACCAATGAGCAGTTCTTC.

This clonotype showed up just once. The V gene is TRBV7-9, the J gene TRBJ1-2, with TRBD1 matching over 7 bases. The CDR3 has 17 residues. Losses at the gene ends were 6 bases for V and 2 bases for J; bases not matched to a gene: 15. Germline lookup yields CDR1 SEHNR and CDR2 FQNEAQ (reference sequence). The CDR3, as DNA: TGTGCCAGCAGGGTGGTACGTCCAGGGGGGTCCAACTATGGCTACACCTTC. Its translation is CASRVVRPGGSNYGYTF.

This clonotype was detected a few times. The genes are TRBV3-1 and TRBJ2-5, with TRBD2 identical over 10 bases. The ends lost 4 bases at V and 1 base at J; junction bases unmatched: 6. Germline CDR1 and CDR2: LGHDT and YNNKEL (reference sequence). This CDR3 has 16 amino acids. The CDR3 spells CASSRVSGGSQETQYF. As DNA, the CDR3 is TGTGCCAGCAGCCGCGTTAGCGGGGGGTCCCAAGAGACCCAGTACTTC.

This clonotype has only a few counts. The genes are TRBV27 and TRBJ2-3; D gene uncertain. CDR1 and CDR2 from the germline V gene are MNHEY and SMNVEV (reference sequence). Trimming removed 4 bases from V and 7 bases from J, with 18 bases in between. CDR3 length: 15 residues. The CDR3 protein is CASSSLDPDPNTQYF. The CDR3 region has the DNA TGTGCCAGCAGTTCCTTGGACCCCGACCCAAATACGCAGTATTTT.

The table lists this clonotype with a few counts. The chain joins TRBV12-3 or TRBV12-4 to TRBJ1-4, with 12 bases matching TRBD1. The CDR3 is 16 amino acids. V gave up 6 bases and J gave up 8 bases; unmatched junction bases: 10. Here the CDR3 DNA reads TGTGCCAGCAGCAGGGACAGGGGGCTCGGGGGCGAAAAACTGTTTTTT. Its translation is CASSRDRGLGGEKLFF.

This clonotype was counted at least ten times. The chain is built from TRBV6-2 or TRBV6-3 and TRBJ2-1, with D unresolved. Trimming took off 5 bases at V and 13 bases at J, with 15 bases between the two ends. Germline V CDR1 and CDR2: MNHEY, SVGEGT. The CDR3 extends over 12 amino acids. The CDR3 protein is CASSPQTDIQFF. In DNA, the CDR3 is TGTGCCAGCAGTCCCCAGACTGACATCCAGTTCTTC.

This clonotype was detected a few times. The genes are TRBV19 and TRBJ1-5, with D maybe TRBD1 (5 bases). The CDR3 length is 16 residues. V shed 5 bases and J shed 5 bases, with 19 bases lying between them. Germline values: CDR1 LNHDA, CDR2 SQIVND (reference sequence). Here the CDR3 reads CASSSPPGRVYQPQHF. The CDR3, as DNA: TGTGCCAGTAGTTCACCTCCTGGCAGGGTGTATCAGCCCCAGCATTTT.

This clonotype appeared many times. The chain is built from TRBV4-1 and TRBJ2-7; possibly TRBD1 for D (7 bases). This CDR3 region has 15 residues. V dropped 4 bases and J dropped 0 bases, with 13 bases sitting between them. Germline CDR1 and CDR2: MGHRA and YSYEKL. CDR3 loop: CASSLRGESSYEQYF. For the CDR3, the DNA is TGCGCCAGCAGCCTCAGGGGGGAAAGCTCCTACGAGCAGTACTTC.

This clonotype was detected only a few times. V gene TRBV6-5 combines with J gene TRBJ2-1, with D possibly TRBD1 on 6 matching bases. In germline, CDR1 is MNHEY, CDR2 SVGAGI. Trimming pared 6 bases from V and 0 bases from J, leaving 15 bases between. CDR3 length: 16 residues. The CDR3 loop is CASRSWGLSSYNEQFF. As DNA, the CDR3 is TGTGCCAGCAGGTCTTGGGGGCTGAGCTCCTACAATGAGCAGTTCTTC.

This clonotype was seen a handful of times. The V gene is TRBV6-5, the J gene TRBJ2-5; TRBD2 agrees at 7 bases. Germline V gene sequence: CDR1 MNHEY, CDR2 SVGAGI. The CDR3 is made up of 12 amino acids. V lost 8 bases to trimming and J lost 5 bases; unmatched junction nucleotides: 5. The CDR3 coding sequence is TGTGCCAGCGCTAGGGAGGGGGAGACCCAGTACTTC. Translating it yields CASAREGETQYF.

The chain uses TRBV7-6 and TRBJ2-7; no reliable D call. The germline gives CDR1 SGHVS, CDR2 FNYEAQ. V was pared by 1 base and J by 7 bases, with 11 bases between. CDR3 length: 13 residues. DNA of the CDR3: TGTGCCAGCAGCTTAGGGGCACTCGGGGAGCAGTACTTC. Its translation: CASSLGALGEQYF.

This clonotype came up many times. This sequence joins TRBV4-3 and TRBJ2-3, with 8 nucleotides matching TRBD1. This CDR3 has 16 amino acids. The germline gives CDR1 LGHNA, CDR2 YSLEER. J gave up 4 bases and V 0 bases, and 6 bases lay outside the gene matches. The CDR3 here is CASSQDLGQGSDTQYF. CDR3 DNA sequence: TGCGCCAGCAGCCAAGATCTAGGACAGGGATCAGATACGCAGTATTTT.

The CDR3 protein is CATRADTNEQFF. The CDR3, as DNA: TGTGCCACCAGGGCGGACACCAATGAGCAGTTCTTC. The chain combines TRBV24-1 with TRBJ2-1, with D maybe TRBD1 (5 bases). Trimming removed 7 bases from V and 6 bases from J, with 9 bases in between. Per the germline V gene, CDR1 is KGHDR and CDR2 is SFDVKD. The CDR3 spans 12 residues.

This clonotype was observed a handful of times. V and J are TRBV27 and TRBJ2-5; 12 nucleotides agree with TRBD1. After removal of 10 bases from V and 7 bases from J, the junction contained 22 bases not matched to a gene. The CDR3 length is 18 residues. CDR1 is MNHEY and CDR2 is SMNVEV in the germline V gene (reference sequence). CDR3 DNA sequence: TGTGCCATCCCCCTGGCGCAGACCGGGACAGGGGGCGCGGGGACCCAGTACTTC. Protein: CAIPLAQTGTGGAGTQYF.

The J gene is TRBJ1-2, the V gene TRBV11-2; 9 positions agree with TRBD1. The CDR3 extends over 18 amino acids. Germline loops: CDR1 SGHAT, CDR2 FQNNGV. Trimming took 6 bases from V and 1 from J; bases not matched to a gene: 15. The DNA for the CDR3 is TGTGCCAGCAGTCTAGCTTATTGGGGACAGGGAGTTAACTATGGCTACACCTTC. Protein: CASSLAYWGQGVNYGYTF.

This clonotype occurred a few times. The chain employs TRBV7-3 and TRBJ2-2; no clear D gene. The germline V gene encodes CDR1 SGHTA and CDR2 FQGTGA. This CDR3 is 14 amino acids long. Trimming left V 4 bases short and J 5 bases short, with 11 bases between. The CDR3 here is CASSYSTGTGELFF. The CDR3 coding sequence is TGTGCCAGCAGCTACTCGACTGGAACCGGGGAGCTGTTTTTT.

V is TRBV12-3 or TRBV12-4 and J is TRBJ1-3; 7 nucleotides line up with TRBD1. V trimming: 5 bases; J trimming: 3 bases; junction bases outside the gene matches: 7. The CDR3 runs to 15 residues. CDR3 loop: CASSPGQFLGNTIYF. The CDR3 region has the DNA TGTGCCAGCAGTCCGGGACAGTTCCTTGGAAACACCATATATTTT.

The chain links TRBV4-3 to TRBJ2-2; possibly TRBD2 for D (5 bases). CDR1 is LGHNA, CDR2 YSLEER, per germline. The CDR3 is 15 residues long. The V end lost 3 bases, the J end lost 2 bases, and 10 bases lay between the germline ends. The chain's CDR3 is CASSHRGFNTGELFF. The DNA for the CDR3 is TGCGCCAGCAGCCATCGGGGTTTTAACACCGGGGAGCTGTTTTTT.